The 28 T cell receptor beta chains in this list originate from one sample, sequenced in a study of cytomegalovirus exposure and HLA in healthy donors. Using immunoSEQ multiplex PCR, the repertoire was profiled, and TCRdb retains in-frame clones only, with some absent. The data show about 160,000 clones, nearly 90% seen once. Sequencing was performed on PBMCs. The receptors here all came from a man aged 18 to 30 in good health and CMV-seropositive.

The chain uses TRBV7-3 and TRBJ2-3, with D perhaps matching TRBD2 (7 bases). Germline lookup yields CDR1 SGHTA and CDR2 FQGTGA. This CDR3 is built from 15 residues. Trimming pared 7 bases from V and 2 bases from J, leaving 16 bases between. The chain's CDR3 is CASTPRGGITDTQYF. In DNA, the CDR3 is TGTGCCAGCACCCCCAGGGGAGGGATCACAGATACGCAGTATTTT.

The sample holds a few counts of this clone. The rearrangement links TRBV6-1 to TRBJ1-2, with 10 nucleotides matching TRBD1. Germline V CDR1 and CDR2: MNHNS, SASEGT. Trimming took 10 bases from V and 3 from J; bases not matched to a gene: 2. The CDR3 sequence is 12 residues long. CDR3 region: CATGTGDYGYTF. CDR3 coding DNA: TGTGCCACCGGGACAGGGGACTATGGCTACACCTTC.

This chain links TRBV4-2 with TRBJ2-5; the D is unclear. The CDR3 is made up of 14 amino acids. The V end lost 1 base, the J end lost 2 bases, and 8 bases lay between the germline ends. Germline assignment: CDR1 LGHNA and CDR2 YNFKEQ. CDR3 region: CASSQVAVQETQYF. DNA for the CDR3: TGTGCCAGCAGCCAAGTCGCGGTTCAAGAGACCCAGTACTTC.

This chain connects TRBV9 to TRBJ2-2, with TRBD2 matching 9 bases. With 3 bases clipped from V and 6 bases from J, the junction kept 9 bases outside the gene matches. The CDR3 has 16 residues. The germline V gene encodes CDR1 SGDLS and CDR2 YYNGEE. CDR3 sequence reads: CASSATGLALPGELFF. The DNA for the CDR3 is TGTGCCAGCAGCGCAACGGGACTAGCCCTACCCGGGGAGCTGTTTTTT.

V gene TRBV7-6 combines with J gene TRBJ2-3; D is possibly TRBD2 (5 bases). The V gene lost 5 bases and the J gene lost 3 bases, with 9 bases spanning the gap. The germline gives CDR1 SGHVS, CDR2 FNYEAQ. The CDR3 has 13 amino acids. CDR3 in DNA: TGTGCCAGCAGCGACCGGAGGACAGATACGCAGTATTTT. Translated: CASSDRRTDTQYF.

The V call is TRBV13, the J call TRBJ1-1; no clear D. CDR1 is PRHDT and CDR2 is FYEKMQ in the germline V gene (reference sequence). The CDR3 extends over 13 amino acids. The V and J ends lost 1 base and 4 bases respectively, with 7 bases between them. The DNA of the CDR3 is TGTGCCAGCAGCTTAGACCCCAGCACTGAAGCTTTCTTT. Translation: CASSLDPSTEAFF.

The V call is TRBV5-1, the J call TRBJ1-2, with 8 positions matching TRBD1. Trimming removed 4 bases from V and 7 bases from J; junction bases left unmatched: 9. The CDR3 runs 14 residues. In germline, CDR1 is SGHRS, CDR2 YFSETQ. The CDR3 DNA follows: TGCGCCAGCAGCCCAGGACAGGGACTTGGTGGCTACACCTTC. Protein sequence: CASSPGQGLGGYTF. The full variable domain, rest sourced from reference TRBV5-1 and TRBJ1-2, is KAGVTQTPRYLIKTRGQQVTLSCSPISGHRSVSWYQQTPGQGLQFLFEYFSETQRNKGNFPGRFSGRQFSNSRSEMNVSTLELGDSALYLCASSPGQGLGGYTFGSGTRLTVV.

This clone appeared once. The junction and the germline gene differ at one end; a read error may be behind it. J is TRBJ2-3 and V is TRBV25-1; D not certain. Looked up from germline, CDR1 is MGHDK and CDR2 is SYGVNS. The CDR3 runs to 10 residues. CDR3 nucleotide sequence: TGTGCCAGCAGCAAAGATACGCAGTATTTT. Translation: CASSKDTQYF.

The rearrangement links TRBV2 to TRBJ2-2, with D unclear. V was trimmed by 5 bases and J by 1 base, leaving 5 bases between them. There are 13 residues in the CDR3. Germline lookup yields CDR1 SNHLY and CDR2 FYNNEI. Written as DNA, the CDR3 is TGTGCCAGCAGTCCTAGGAACACCGGGGAGCTGTTTTTT. Translating gives CASSPRNTGELFF. The variable domain in full, completed from reference TRBV2 and TRBJ2-2, reads EPEVTQTPSHQVTQMGQEVILRCVPISNHLYFYWYRQILGQKVEFLVSFYNNEISEKSEIFDDQFSVERPDGSNFTLKIRSTKLEDSAMYFCASSPRNTGELFFGEGSRLTVL.

The chain links TRBV5-1 to TRBJ2-2; 12 positions agree with TRBD2. The germline V gene encodes CDR1 SGHRS and CDR2 YFSETQ. J gave up 4 bases and V 0 bases, and 13 bases lay outside the gene matches. The CDR3 spans 20 residues. The CDR3 nucleotides are TGCGCCAGCAGCTTGGTCCCTAAGACTAGCGGGAGTAGGATCACCGGGGAGCTGTTTTTT. Translation gives CASSLVPKTSGSRITGELFF.

About this clone: An end of the junction does not agree with germline; a read error may underlie this. The CDR3 DNA follows: TGTGCTAGCAGCTTAAGCATGACAGGGGGTGCAGATACGCAGTATTTT. Amino acids: CASSLSMTGGADTQYF. This chain joins TRBV7-7 and TRBJ2-3, with 9 positions matching TRBD1. CDR3 length: 16 residues. Germline CDR1 SSHAT, CDR2 FNYEAQ (reference sequence).

The chain has TRBV18 and TRBJ2-5, with 8 bases identical to TRBD1. J lost 3 bases, V lost 4 bases, and 10 bases had no gene match. The CDR3 runs to 16 residues. Germline CDR1 KGHSH, CDR2 LQKENI. The CDR3 loop is CASSRPSRTGKETQYF. The CDR3 bases are TGTGCCAGCTCACGGCCATCGCGGACAGGGAAAGAGACCCAGTACTTC. The whole variable domain, filled in from reference TRBV18 and TRBJ2-5, reads NAGVMQNPRHLVRRRGQEARLRCSPMKGHSHVYWYRQLPEEGLKFMVYLQKENIIDESGMPKERFSAEFPKEGPSILRIQQVVRGDSAAYFCASSRPSRTGKETQYFGPGTRLLVL.

V usage is TRBV5-6 and J usage is TRBJ2-3; 10 nucleotides agree with TRBD2. This CDR3 spans 19 amino acids. V dropped 0 bases and J dropped 2; count of bases not matched to a gene: 12. CDR1 SGHDT and CDR2 YYEEEE come from the germline V gene. The CDR3 loop reads CASSLGALAGWSFTDTQYF. Written as DNA, the CDR3 is TGTGCCAGCAGCTTGGGTGCACTAGCGGGATGGTCATTCACAGATACGCAGTATTTT.

This chain links TRBV9 with TRBJ2-3; a weak D match, TRBD2 (6 bases). The CDR3 spans 16 residues. Per germline, CDR1 SGDLS and CDR2 YYNGEE. V shed 4 bases and J shed 5 bases, with 20 bases lying between them. CDR3 sequence: CASSSGGTLSQDTQYF. The DNA for the CDR3 is TGTGCCAGCAGCTCCGGAGGGACTCTCTCCCAAGATACGCAGTATTTT.

The chain links TRBV7-9 to TRBJ2-1; D uncertain. The CDR3 runs 16 residues. Germline V gene lookup returns CDR1 SEHNR and CDR2 FQNEAQ (reference sequence). V was pared by 1 base and J by 6 bases, with 16 bases between. The CDR3 DNA is TGTGCCAGCAGCTTAGAATTTCTTGCTACGGGCAATGAGCAGTTCTTC. It translates to CASSLEFLATGNEQFF. Supplemented by reference TRBV7-9 and TRBJ2-1, the full variable domain reads DTGVSQNPRHKITKRGQNVTFRCDPISEHNRLYWYRQTLGQGPEFLTYFQNEAQLEKSRLLSDRFSAERPKGSFSTLEIQRTEQGDSAMYLCASSLEFLATGNEQFFGPGTRLTVL.

This clone has more than one count but fewer than ten. At one boundary the junction diverges from the germline segment, which might be a read error. The chain carries TRBV4-1 and TRBJ2-5; D might be TRBD1 (6 bases). CDR3 length equals 14 residues. Per germline, CDR1 MGHRA and CDR2 YSYEKL. CDR3 nucleotides: TGCGCCAGCAGCCCAAGGGGGAACCAAGGGACCCAGTACTTC. Translating it yields CASSPRGNQGTQYF.

The V and J genes are TRBV25-1 and TRBJ2-1; 11 bases map to TRBD1. This CDR3 contains 14 residues. Germline V gene sequence: CDR1 MGHDK, CDR2 SYGVNS. V gave up 6 bases and J gave up 3 bases; unmatched junction bases: 1. The chain's CDR3 is CASRGTGGYNEQFF. The CDR3 DNA is TGTGCCAGCAGAGGGACAGGGGGCTACAATGAGCAGTTCTTC.

The chain combines TRBV19 with TRBJ2-7, with 9 bases identical to TRBD1. V lost 8 bases and J lost 6; bases outside the gene matches: 11. The CDR3 runs 14 residues. Germline V gene data show CDR1 as LNHDA and CDR2 as SQIVND (reference sequence). CDR3 in DNA: TGTGCCAGTTCACGTCGGGACAGGGTCGGCGAGCAGTACTTC. Protein: CASSRRDRVGEQYF.

The rearrangement uses TRBV11-3 and TRBJ2-7; no clear D gene. V was pared by 0 bases and J by 2 bases, with 5 bases between. The CDR3 spans 13 residues. The germline CDR1 and CDR2 sequences are SGHNT and YENEEA. The CDR3 loop is CASSLEGAYEQYF. As DNA, the CDR3 is TGTGCCAGCAGCTTAGAGGGCGCCTACGAGCAGTACTTC.

J is TRBJ2-1 and V is TRBV7-9; D remains ambiguous. The CDR3 sequence is 15 residues long. V lost 5 bases and J lost 2, with 13 bases in between. Germline CDR1 reads SEHNR; CDR2 reads FQNEAQ (reference sequence). The DNA of the CDR3 is TGTGCCAGCAGCACTCAAGCGTGGGCCTACAATGAGCAGTTCTTC. It encodes CASSTQAWAYNEQFF.

This chain connects TRBV4-2 to TRBJ2-7; 12 positions match TRBD1. J lost 5 bases, V lost 2 bases, and 4 bases had no gene match. The V gene's germline CDR1 is LGHNA and CDR2 YNFKEQ. The CDR3 contains 15 residues. The DNA of the CDR3 is TGTGCCAGCAGCCAAACCGGGACAGGGGGCCACGAGCAGTACTTC. This gives the protein CASSQTGTGGHEQYF.

The rearrangement uses TRBV5-5 and TRBJ2-7, with D perhaps TRBD2 (5 bases). The germline CDR1 and CDR2 sequences are SGHKS and YYEKEE (reference sequence). V lost 3 bases to trimming and J lost 3 bases, with 10 bases between them. This CDR3 is built from 13 residues. The CDR3 here is CASSSPGYYEQYF. The CDR3, as DNA: TGTGCCAGCAGCTCCCCGGGGTACTACGAGCAGTACTTC.

V and J are TRBV10-3 and TRBJ2-5, with 10 bases fitting TRBD1. The CDR3 covers 14 residues. Germline trimming cut 2 bases from V and 4 bases from J; bases unmatched to any gene: 1. Germline V CDR1 and CDR2: ENHRY, SYGVKD. CDR3: CAISEGDRGETQYF. In DNA, the CDR3 is TGTGCCATCAGTGAGGGGGACAGGGGAGAGACCCAGTACTTC.

The chain couples TRBV7-9 to TRBJ2-7; 8 positions agree with TRBD1. Germline values: CDR1 SEHNR, CDR2 FQNEAQ (reference sequence). V lost 5 bases and J lost 5; bases outside the gene matches: 11. The CDR3 consists of 15 residues. In DNA, the CDR3 is TGTGCCAGCAGCACAGGGGGGATGGCAATGAACGAGCAGTACTTC. It specifies CASSTGGMAMNEQYF.

The rearrangement joins TRBV2 to TRBJ1-4; D perhaps matches TRBD1 (6 bases). CDR1 is SNHLY, CDR2 FYNNEI, per germline. Trimming pared 4 bases from V and 7 bases from J, leaving 19 bases between. The CDR3 sequence is 16 residues long. CDR3: CASSVRGGTRREKLFF. CDR3 nucleotide sequence: TGTGCCAGCAGTGTCAGGGGTGGAACTCGTCGTGAAAAACTGTTTTTT.

The chain uses TRBV11-3 and TRBJ2-7, with D maybe TRBD2 (6 bases). CDR3 length: 15 residues. V gave up 4 bases and J gave up 3 bases, with 16 bases separating them. The germline CDR1 and CDR2 sequences are SGHNT and YENEEA. CDR3 residues: CASSSRSLGGYEQYF. The CDR3 DNA sequence: TGTGCCAGCAGCTCACGAAGCCTGGGGGGCTACGAGCAGTACTTC.

This sequence joins TRBV4-2 and TRBJ2-7; 12 bases are a match to TRBD2. CDR1 and CDR2 (germline): LGHNA, YNFKEQ. The CDR3 runs to 17 residues. Losses at the gene ends were 0 bases for V and 3 bases for J; bases not matched to a gene: 6. The CDR3, as DNA: TGTGCCAGCAGCCAAGATGGGACTAGCGGGTCCTACTACGAGCAGTACTTC. It codes for CASSQDGTSGSYYEQYF.

This sequence joins TRBV6-1 and TRBJ2-1, with 7 bases identical to TRBD1. J gave up 5 bases and V 4 bases, and 8 bases lay outside the gene matches. Looked up from germline, CDR1 is MNHNS and CDR2 is SASEGT. This CDR3 has 15 amino acids. This CDR3 is CASSGQGKDHNEQFF. The DNA of the CDR3 is TGTGCCAGCAGTGGACAGGGTAAAGACCACAATGAGCAGTTCTTC.